The T cell receptor beta chain described here comes from a study of blood T cell repertoires in COVID-19. Study-wide background: Sources were T cells, B-cell-depleted T cells, or PBMCs; the material itself was cDNA or gDNA.

Germline V gene sequence: CDR1 SNHLY, CDR2 FYNNEI. The CDR3 spans 13 residues. V lost 0 bases and J 11 bases, leaving 8 bases between the germline ends. The assay was immunoSEQ multiplex PCR, and TCRdb's table has in-frame clones only and misses some. The data hold 100,000 to 120,000 clones, with 84% observed a single time. Specimen: peripheral blood. The receptor's source is a woman aged 40-49 years with acute or convalescent COVID-19. V is TRBV2 and J is TRBJ1-6; D unclear. CDR3 DNA: TGTGCCAGCAGTGAAGCGCGCCAAGCACCCCTCCACTTT. Protein sequence: CASSEARQAPLHF.